This T cell receptor beta chain was identified in a study of cytomegalovirus exposure and HLA in healthy donors. Between the trimmed V and J ends, which lost 4 bases and 2 bases, there was a span of 19 bases. The CDR3 totals 16 residues. The germline gives CDR1 SQVTM, CDR2 ANQGSEA. In regard to this clone: Its specificity is not known.

Study-level results: Prediction of most subjects' HLA-A and HLA-B alleles by TCR beta sequences was reportedly accurate. Three of the chains that were CMV-associated were confirmed in vitro to be specific for CMV antigens. There were 150 to 200 TCR beta chains listed as cytomegalovirus-associated.

PCR primers comprised 60 Vbeta and 13 Jbeta primers. TCRdb's copy holds only in-frame clones and misses some; the assay was immunoSEQ multiplex PCR. This sample has 130,000 to 150,000 clones, with about 80% found just once. This TCR was recovered from a man aged 35-49 years in good health and CMV-seronegative. The sample was PBMCs. The V and J genes are TRBV29-1 and TRBJ2-3; D possibly corresponds to TRBD2 (6 bases). Here the CDR3 DNA reads TGCAGCGTTGGGGATTCTAGCGACGTTTACACAGATACGCAGTATTTT. This codes for CSVGDSSDVYTDTQYF.